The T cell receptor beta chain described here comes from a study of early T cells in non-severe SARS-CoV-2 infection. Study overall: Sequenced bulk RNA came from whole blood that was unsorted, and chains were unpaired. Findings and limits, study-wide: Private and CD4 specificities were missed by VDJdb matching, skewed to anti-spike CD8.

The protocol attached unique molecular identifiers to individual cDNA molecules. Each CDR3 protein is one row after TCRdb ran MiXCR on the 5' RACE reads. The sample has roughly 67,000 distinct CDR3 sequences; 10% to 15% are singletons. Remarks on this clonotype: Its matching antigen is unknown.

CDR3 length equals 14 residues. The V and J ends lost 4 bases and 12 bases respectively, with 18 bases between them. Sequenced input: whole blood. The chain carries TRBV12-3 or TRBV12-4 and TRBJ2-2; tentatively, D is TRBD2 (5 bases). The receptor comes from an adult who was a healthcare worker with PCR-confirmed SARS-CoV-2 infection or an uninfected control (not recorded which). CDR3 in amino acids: CASSYSTPPGKLFF. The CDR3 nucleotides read TGTGCCAGCAGTTACTCGACCCCACCGGGGAAGCTGTTTTTT.